This T cell receptor beta chain appears in the sequencing data of a study of T cell changes during pregnancy in multiple sclerosis. Measured with immunoSEQ multiplex PCR; TCRdb has only the in-frame clones, and not every one. Of about 42,000 clones listed, 84% are singletons. This CDR3 is 14 amino acids long. Deletions cut 5 bases from V and 4 bases from J, with 11 bases between. Germline assignment: CDR1 MNHEY and CDR2 SVGAGI. This sample comprised CD4+ T cells from peripheral blood mononuclear cells, obtained before pregnancy. The TCR originated in a female donor with multiple sclerosis, enrolled in a pregnancy study. The J gene is TRBJ2-2, the V gene TRBV6-5; possibly TRBD1 for D (6 bases). The CDR3 protein is CASSQGQGTGELFF. The CDR3 DNA reads TGTGCCAGCAGTCAGGGGCAGGGCACCGGGGAGCTGTTTTTT.